What follows are 32 T cell receptor beta chains derived from one specimen sequenced in a study of blood T cell repertoires in COVID-19. This table comes from immunoSEQ multiplex PCR, and its TCRdb copy is limited to in-frame clones, with some not included. The sample lists approximately 75,000 clones, 82% occurring once. Material for sequencing was peripheral blood. The receptors come from a human donor in a cohort sampled during active COVID-19.

The chain couples TRBV5-4 to TRBJ2-7; 7 bases line up with TRBD2. V dropped 4 bases and J dropped 2; count of bases not matched to a gene: 6. CDR3 size: 14 residues. From germline, CDR1 is SGHNT and CDR2 YYREEE (reference sequence). In nucleotides, the CDR3 is TGTGCCAGCAGCGGGATGGGGGGGGCCTACGAGCAGTACTTC. It codes for CASSGMGGAYEQYF. The full variable domain, in which reference TRBV5-4 and TRBJ2-7 provide the parts outside the CDR3, is ETGVTQSPTHLIKTRGQQVTLRCSSQSGHNTVSWYQQALGQGPQFIFQYYREEENGRGNFPPRFSGLQFPNYSSELNVNALELDDSALYLCASSGMGGAYEQYFGPGTRLTVT.

V usage is TRBV12-3 or TRBV12-4 and J usage is TRBJ1-1, with a tentative D call TRBD1 (6 bases). V gave up 6 bases and J gave up 4 bases, with 12 bases separating them. CDR3 length: 13 residues. CDR3 amino acids: CASRPQGFTEAFF. CDR3 nucleotide sequence: TGTGCCAGCAGGCCACAGGGTTTCACTGAAGCTTTCTTT.

V gene TRBV12-5 combines with J gene TRBJ1-1; possible D gene TRBD1, 5 bases. The CDR3 extends over 14 amino acids. Germline CDR1 reads LGHNT; CDR2 reads FRNRAP. V dropped 2 bases and J dropped 1 base, with 8 bases sitting between them. CDR3 loop: CASGLSTGNTEAFF. The CDR3 region has the DNA TGTGCTAGTGGTTTGTCCACAGGGAACACTGAAGCTTTCTTT.

The V and J genes are TRBV7-2 and TRBJ2-7; unclear D gene. CDR3 length: 16 amino acids. Germline loops: CDR1 SGHTA, CDR2 FQGNSA. V dropped 0 bases and J dropped 2 bases, with 14 bases sitting between them. Here the CDR3 reads CASSLAPQLPTYEQYF. In DNA, the CDR3 is TGTGCCAGCAGCTTAGCGCCTCAACTACCGACCTACGAGCAGTACTTC.

The V gene is TRBV2, the J gene TRBJ1-4, with TRBD1 as a possible D gene (5 bases). From germline, CDR1 is SNHLY and CDR2 FYNNEI. The CDR3 contains 13 residues. Trimming cost V 8 bases and J 8 bases, with 15 bases left between them. DNA of the CDR3: TGTGCCAGCTTCGGGGGGGGAAACGAAAAACTGTTTTTT. Translation: CASFGGGNEKLFF.

This chain connects TRBV29-1 to TRBJ1-1, with 8 bases lining up with TRBD1. CDR1 is SQVTM and CDR2 is ANQGSEA in the germline V gene. V dropped 7 bases and J dropped 4; count of bases not matched to a gene: 5. The CDR3 loop spans 12 amino acids. The CDR3 loop is CSGDRGRTEAFF. The DNA for the CDR3 is TGCAGCGGAGACAGGGGCCGCACTGAAGCTTTCTTT.

The chain employs TRBV2 and TRBJ2-7; D call uncertain. In germline, CDR1 is SNHLY, CDR2 FYNNEI. The CDR3 is made up of 14 amino acids. The V gene lost 6 bases and the J gene lost 0 bases, with 12 bases spanning the gap. The CDR3 DNA sequence: TGTGCCAGCAGGAGACAAGCCAGCTCCTACGAGCAGTACTTC. Amino acid sequence: CASRRQASSYEQYF.

The V call is TRBV5-8, the J call TRBJ1-2; TRBD1 agrees at 7 bases. This CDR3 comprises 14 residues. The germline V gene has CDR1 SGHTS and CDR2 YDEGEE. V shed 3 bases and J 7 bases; nucleotides not matched to a gene: 9. Written as DNA, the CDR3 is TGTGCCAGCAGCTCATCGACAGGGTTTATTGGCTACACCTTC. This codes for CASSSSTGFIGYTF.

The rearrangement joins TRBV18 to TRBJ1-2; 9 bases agree with TRBD1. This CDR3 spans 14 amino acids. Looked up from germline, CDR1 is KGHSH and CDR2 is LQKENI. V was clipped by 5 bases and J by 3 bases; unmatched bases: 4. The CDR3 coding sequence is TGTGCCAGCTCAGGACGACAGGGGGACTATGGCTACACCTTC. It is translated as CASSGRQGDYGYTF. The variable domain in full, completed from reference TRBV18 and TRBJ1-2, reads NAGVMQNPRHLVRRRGQEARLRCSPMKGHSHVYWYRQLPEEGLKFMVYLQKENIIDESGMPKERFSAEFPKEGPSILRIQQVVRGDSAAYFCASSGRQGDYGYTFGSGTRLTVV.

This chain uses TRBV29-1 with TRBJ1-2; D perhaps matches TRBD1 (5 bases). Germline V gene data show CDR1 as SQVTM and CDR2 as ANQGSEA. The ends were cut back, 6 bases at V and 8 bases at J, with 22 bases in the middle. CDR3 length: 14 amino acids. CDR3 bases: TGCAGCGTACACAAGGCGCCGGGGGACGGAGGCTACACCTTC. This sequence encodes CSVHKAPGDGGYTF.

The CDR3: CASCPQGTQETQYF. In DNA, the CDR3 is TGTGCCAGCTGCCCTCAGGGAACCCAAGAGACCCAGTACTTC. The chain combines TRBV5-5 with TRBJ2-5; a possible D gene is TRBD1 (5 bases). The length of the CDR3 is 14 residues. Germline V lookup: CDR1 SGHKS, CDR2 YYEKEE (reference sequence). V was pared by 7 bases and J by 1 base, with 14 bases between.

The chain recombines TRBV3-1 (or the pseudogene TRBV3-2) with TRBJ2-3; D is ambiguous. V was pared by 4 bases and J by 0 bases, with 11 bases between. The germline CDR1 and CDR2 sequences are LGHDT and YNNKEL (reference sequence). This CDR3 spans 15 amino acids. The CDR3 is CASSLQLASTDTQYF. The DNA for the CDR3 is TGTGCCAGCAGCCTCCAGTTAGCAAGCACAGATACGCAGTATTTT.

The V and J genes are TRBV5-5 and TRBJ1-1; maybe TRBD1 (5 bases). Trimming took 2 bases from V and 6 from J, leaving 17 bases between them. The CDR3 is 15 residues long. Germline V CDR1 and CDR2: SGHKS, YYEKEE (reference sequence). Here the CDR3 DNA reads TGTGCCAGCAGCTTAGGAACAGGCAACCTGGCTGAAGCTTTCTTT. Translating it yields CASSLGTGNLAEAFF.

The CDR3 DNA reads as TGTGCCACTCGGACAGGGGGCTACACCGGGGAGCTGTTTTTT. This encodes CATRTGGYTGELFF. The chain links TRBV6-6 to TRBJ2-2; TRBD1 aligns across 11 bases. J gave up 3 bases and V 10 bases, and 4 bases lay outside the gene matches. The CDR3 has 14 residues. CDR1 is MNHNY and CDR2 is SVGAGI in the germline V gene (reference sequence).

V and J are TRBV4-1 and TRBJ1-2, with D maybe TRBD1 (6 bases). The CDR3 length is 14 residues. With 4 bases removed from V and 4 bases from J, the gap between germline ends came to 13 bases. Germline CDR1 MGHRA, CDR2 YSYEKL. The CDR3 region has the DNA TGCGCCAGCAGCCCCGGCGGGGGGCCCTATGGCTACACCTTC. It translates to CASSPGGGPYGYTF.

This clone was detected only once. The V and J genes are TRBV30 and TRBJ2-6; D not resolved. Germline CDR1 GTSNPN, CDR2 SVGIG (reference sequence). V lost 5 bases, J lost 4 bases, and 9 bases lay in between. CDR3 length equals 13 residues. The CDR3 nucleotides read TGTGCCTGGTCCCTCGAGGGGGCCAACGTCCTGACTTTC. It codes for CAWSLEGANVLTF.

V gene TRBV14 combines with J gene TRBJ1-6; TRBD1 agrees at 7 bases. With V trimmed by 4 bases and J by 13 bases, 13 bases remained unmatched. Germline V gene sequence: CDR1 SGHDN, CDR2 FVKESK. The CDR3 consists of 15 residues. The CDR3: CASSLRQGYLTPLHF. CDR3 in DNA: TGTGCCAGCAGCCTTAGACAGGGTTATTTAACGCCCCTCCACTTT.

The chain combines TRBV9 with TRBJ2-7, with a weak D call TRBD2 (6 bases). Trimming cost V 2 bases and J 0 bases, with 12 bases left between them. The germline V gene has CDR1 SGDLS and CDR2 YYNGEE. The CDR3 sequence is 15 residues long. The CDR3 bases are TGTGCCAGCAGCGTCGGGACTGCTGTCTCCTACGAGCAGTACTTC. Its translation is CASSVGTAVSYEQYF.

This chain joins TRBV7-6 and TRBJ2-7; D is perhaps TRBD2 (5 bases). V lost 5 bases, J lost 0 bases, and 11 bases lay in between. The germline V gene has CDR1 SGHVS and CDR2 FNYEAQ. This CDR3 has 14 residues. The DNA for the CDR3 is TGTGCCAGCAGCGTTAGCGTTTCCTCCTACGAGCAGTACTTC. Encoded protein: CASSVSVSSYEQYF.

The chain links TRBV11-3 to TRBJ2-3, with D perhaps matching TRBD1 (6 bases). CDR1 and CDR2 (germline): SGHNT, YENEEA. The V end lost 5 bases, the J end lost 8 bases, and 20 bases lay between the germline ends. The CDR3 sequence is 15 residues long. CDR3 sequence: CASSRSPGLGGTQYF. The CDR3 bases are TGTGCCAGCAGCAGATCGCCTGGTTTAGGGGGTACGCAGTATTTT.

CDR3 region: CASSKDTGSPNYGYTF. DNA of the CDR3: TGTGCCAGCAGCAAAGATACAGGTTCTCCTAACTATGGCTACACCTTC. This rearrangement joins TRBV21-1 to TRBJ1-2; the table's D call, TRBD1, was not checked against the DNA. TRBV21-1 is a listed pseudogene. This CDR3 region has 16 residues.

This sequence joins TRBV19 and TRBJ2-5, with 9 nucleotides matching TRBD1. V shed 3 bases and J 5 bases; nucleotides not matched to a gene: 10. Looked up from germline, CDR1 is LNHDA and CDR2 is SQIVND (reference sequence). The CDR3 consists of 16 residues. The chain's CDR3 is CASSIYTGGVGETQYF. DNA for the CDR3: TGTGCCAGTAGTATTTACACAGGGGGCGTGGGTGAGACCCAGTACTTC. The entire variable domain, with the rest obtained from reference TRBV19 and TRBJ2-5, is as follows: DGGITQSPKYLFRKEGQNVTLSCEQNLNHDAMYWYRQDPGQGLRLIYYSQIVNDFQKGDIAEGYSVSREKKESFPLTVTSAQKNPTAFYLCASSIYTGGVGETQYFGPGTRLLVL.

V usage is TRBV7-9 and J usage is TRBJ2-7, with D possibly matching TRBD1 (6 bases). CDR3 length: 12 amino acids. V was cut by 7 bases and J by 6 bases, with 13 bases left in between. Germline V lookup: CDR1 SEHNR, CDR2 FQNEAQ (reference sequence). The CDR3 region is CASTWTVGEQYF. The CDR3 DNA is TGTGCCAGCACGTGGACAGTTGGCGAGCAGTACTTC.

This chain links TRBV5-1 with TRBJ2-5, with D perhaps matching TRBD2 (5 bases). V lost 4 bases to trimming and J lost 4 bases, with 14 bases between them. In germline, CDR1 is SGHRS, CDR2 YFSETQ. This CDR3 comprises 14 residues. The CDR3, as DNA: TGCGCCAGCAGCCCAAGTAAAGAGGGAGAGACCCAGTACTTC. This sequence encodes CASSPSKEGETQYF.

J is TRBJ1-1 and V is TRBV5-1; TRBD1 aligns across 9 bases. The V segment lost 3 bases and the J segment 0 bases; nucleotides outside the gene matches: 3. The germline gives CDR1 SGHRS, CDR2 YFSETQ. The CDR3 has 15 residues. The CDR3 DNA follows: TGCGCCAGCAGCTCGGGACAGGGCATGAACACTGAAGCTTTCTTT. Residues: CASSSGQGMNTEAFF. Variable domain in full (rest from reference TRBV5-1 and TRBJ1-1): KAGVTQTPRYLIKTRGQQVTLSCSPISGHRSVSWYQQTPGQGLQFLFEYFSETQRNKGNFPGRFSGRQFSNSRSEMNVSTLELGDSALYLCASSSGQGMNTEAFFGQGTRLTVV.

The chain combines TRBV6-2 or TRBV6-3 with TRBJ2-7; TRBD2 matches at 9 bases. This CDR3 is built from 14 residues. J gave up 7 bases and V 5 bases, and 9 bases lay outside the gene matches. The V gene's germline CDR1 is MNHEY and CDR2 SVGEGT. CDR3 loop: CASSRAGGPLEQYF. In DNA, the CDR3 is TGTGCCAGCAGTCGAGCGGGGGGCCCCTTGGAGCAGTACTTC.

The chain links TRBV3-1 (or the pseudogene TRBV3-2) to TRBJ2-1; maybe TRBD2 (6 bases). The V end lost 3 bases, the J end lost 3 bases, and 15 bases lay between the germline ends. The germline V gene has CDR1 LGHDT and CDR2 YNNKEL (reference sequence). The CDR3 spans 16 residues. The CDR3 DNA sequence: TGTGCCAGCAGCCATCCAGGAGGGTCTTTCTACAATGAGCAGTTCTTC. It encodes CASSHPGGSFYNEQFF.

This rearrangement joins TRBV5-1 to TRBJ2-5, with TRBD2 as a possible D gene (6 bases). Trimming took 3 bases from V and 5 from J, leaving 11 bases between them. The germline V gene encodes CDR1 SGHRS and CDR2 YFSETQ. The CDR3 extends over 13 amino acids. CDR3 bases: TGCGCCAGCAGCTCGACTAGACGGGAGACCCAGTACTTC. Its translation is CASSSTRRETQYF.

The chain employs TRBV9 and TRBJ2-7; tentative D call: TRBD1 (5 bases). The length of the CDR3 is 14 residues. Germline V gives CDR1 SGDLS, CDR2 YYNGEE. V shed 0 bases and J shed 0 bases, with 7 bases lying between them. CDR3 sequence (DNA): TGTGCCAGCAGCGTAGGCGACAGCTCCTACGAGCAGTACTTC. It is translated as CASSVGDSSYEQYF.

The genes are TRBV11-1 and TRBJ2-7; 9 bases line up with TRBD2. Germline V lookup: CDR1 SGHAT, CDR2 FQDESV (reference sequence). The CDR3 has 15 amino acids. V gave up 7 bases and J gave up 3 bases; unmatched junction bases: 10. The CDR3: CASKPRLAGNYEQYF. The CDR3 DNA reads TGTGCCAGCAAACCACGGCTAGCGGGGAACTACGAGCAGTACTTC.

The CDR3: CASSPPEPNEQFF. The CDR3 DNA reads as TGCGCCAGCAGCCCTCCGGAGCCCAATGAGCAGTTCTTC. The rearrangement joins TRBV5-1 to TRBJ2-1; no definite D call. The germline V gene has CDR1 SGHRS and CDR2 YFSETQ. The CDR3 contains 13 residues. Trimming stripped 4 bases from V and 6 bases from J, with 11 bases between. The whole variable domain, remainder taken from reference TRBV5-1 and TRBJ2-1, is KAGVTQTPRYLIKTRGQQVTLSCSPISGHRSVSWYQQTPGQGLQFLFEYFSETQRNKGNFPGRFSGRQFSNSRSEMNVSTLELGDSALYLCASSPPEPNEQFFGPGTRLTVL.

In nucleotides, the CDR3 is TGTGCCAGCAGTTCGTGGACAAATTCACCCCTCCACTTT. Its translation: CASSSWTNSPLHF. The chain employs TRBV12-3 or TRBV12-4 and TRBJ1-6; TRBD1 might be the D (5 bases). This CDR3 has 13 amino acids. V was clipped by 4 bases and J by 7 bases, with 8 bases between them.